This TCR beta chain was documented in a study of beta chain features in type 1 diabetes. Study results and caveats: There was no resolution here of whether HLA type influences TCRB rearrangement. Relative to healthy donors, patients appeared to have naive, central memory and Treg TCRB repertoires that were more similar. Type 1 diabetes patients had TCRB CDR3s that were shorter (moderately but significantly so) in all four CD4+ subsets.

The CDR3 length is 15 residues. Germline V gene lookup returns CDR1 SNHLY and CDR2 FYNNEI. The V end was cut by 5 bases, the J end by 2 bases, with 14 bases between. As every portion of the isolated RNA was reverse transcribed, the sequencing read expressed TCRB transcripts. Profiled with immunoSEQ multiplex PCR; TCRdb holds only in-frame clones, not every one. This table holds around 160,000 clones, over 55% found once. This clone has just a few counts. The antigen is not known. Sequenced sample: naive CD4+ T cells from blood. This TCR derives from a man aged 30 to 39 with type 1 diabetes. The gene calls are TRBV2 and TRBJ2-3; D unresolved. The CDR3 sequence is CASSQSPLYTDTQYF. As DNA, the CDR3 is TGTGCCAGCAGTCAAAGTCCTCTCTACACAGATACGCAGTATTTT. The complete variable domain, with remaining parts taken from reference TRBV2 and TRBJ2-3, reads EPEVTQTPSHQVTQMGQEVILRCVPISNHLYFYWYRQILGQKVEFLVSFYNNEISEKSEIFDDQFSVERPDGSNFTLKIRSTKLEDSAMYFCASSQSPLYTDTQYFGPGTRLTVL.